This is a list of T cell receptor beta chains from one sample in a study of blood T cell repertoires in COVID-19. This table comes from immunoSEQ multiplex PCR, and its TCRdb copy is limited to in-frame clones, with some not included. The sample contains approximately 130,000 clones, 70% to 90% of which appear only once. The sample was peripheral blood. Receptors originate from a man aged 60 to 69 with acute or convalescent COVID-19. CDR3s include the opening cysteine and the closing phenylalanine or tryptophan. Fields, in order: V gene, D gene, clone size, J gene, CDR3 protein, CDR3 DNA. D genes are given only for firm matches. Size is omitted from some rows. Given values are once, few, many or a class for expanded clones.

>TRBV28|.|few|TRBJ1-6
CASTGEGYYSPLHF
TGTGCCAGCACGGGGGAGGGATACTATTCACCCCTCCACTTT
>TRBV10-3|TRBD2|few|TRBJ2-7
CAISVGTSGSLTYEQYF
TGTGCCATCAGTGTCGGGACTAGCGGGAGTTTAACCTACGAGCAGTACTTC
>TRBV5-1|TRBD1|once|TRBJ2-2
CASSSDRVGAGELFF
TGCGCCAGCAGCTCCGACAGGGTTGGTGCCGGGGAGCTGTTTTTT
>TRBV5-1|TRBD2|once|TRBJ2-2
CASKKRGNTGELFF
TGCGCCAGCAAAAAGCGGGGTAACACCGGGGAGCTGTTTTTT
>TRBV5-8|.|.|TRBJ2-1
CASMKVGGADEQFF
TGTGCCAGCATGAAGGTAGGAGGAGCAGATGAGCAGTTCTTC
>TRBV3-1/TRBV3-2|.|.|TRBJ2-4
CASSQGRGNIQYF
TGTGCCAGCAGCCAAGGGAGGGGAAACATTCAGTACTTC
>TRBV6-5|.|.|TRBJ1-5
CAGGGGDQPQHF
TGTGCCGGCGGGGGGGGAGACCAGCCCCAGCATTTT
>TRBV19|TRBD1|.|TRBJ2-3
CASSLDRVSTDTQYF
TGTGCCAGTAGTTTGGACAGGGTGAGCACAGATACGCAGTATTTT
>TRBV19|TRBD2|many|TRBJ2-7
CASSNPSGTSSYEQYF
TGTGCCAGTAGTAACCCCAGCGGGACTAGCTCCTACGAGCAGTACTTC
>TRBV6-2/TRBV6-3|.|.|TRBJ2-7
CASSRTEYEQYF
TGTGCCAGCAGCCGCACAGAATACGAGCAGTACTTC
>TRBV6-6|TRBD1|.|TRBJ1-3
CASSRDRAYF
TGTGCCAGCAGCAGGGACAGAGCATATTTT
>TRBV9|.|.|TRBJ1-1
CASSVGQGLTNTEAFF
TGTGCCAGCAGCGTAGGGCAGGGGCTGACGAACACTGAAGCTTTCTTT
>TRBV30|TRBD2|.|TRBJ2-1
CACLTEGTSGKQFF
TGTGCCTGCCTAACCGAGGGGACTAGCGGGAAGCAGTTCTTC
>TRBV9|TRBD1|.|TRBJ1-5
CASSENRGGDSNQPQHF
TGTGCCAGCAGCGAGAACAGGGGAGGTGATAGCAATCAGCCCCAGCATTTT
>TRBV28|TRBD1|.|TRBJ1-2
CASRLRDRGIDYGYTF
TGTGCCAGCAGACTACGGGACAGGGGGATAGACTATGGCTACACCTTC
>TRBV28|TRBD1|.|TRBJ2-5
CASSLSFFKGTAEQETQYF
TGTGCCAGCAGTTTATCCTTCTTTAAAGGGACAGCGGAACAAGAGACCCAGTACTTC
>TRBV6-6|TRBD2|.|TRBJ2-7
CASSLAGGLNEQYF
TGTGCCAGCAGCTTAGCGGGAGGGCTGAACGAGCAGTACTTC
>TRBV10-3|TRBD2|once|TRBJ2-7
CAISGGPGLAYEQYF
TGTGCCATCAGTGGGGGCCCGGGACTAGCCTACGAGCAGTACTTC
>TRBV5-1|TRBD2|.|TRBJ2-3
CASSQREVDTQYF
TGCGCCAGCAGCCAGCGGGAGGTAGATACGCAGTATTTT
>TRBV19|TRBD1|.|TRBJ1-5
CASKDRVLSNQPQHF
TGTGCCAGTAAGGACAGGGTCCTTAGCAATCAGCCCCAGCATTTT
>TRBV19|TRBD1|.|TRBJ1-5
CASSQGTVGNQPQHF
TGTGCCAGTAGTCAAGGGACAGTCGGCAATCAGCCCCAGCATTTT
>TRBV7-3|TRBD1|.|TRBJ2-1
CASSPTGTAYNEQFF
TGTGCCAGCAGCCCTACCGGGACAGCCTACAATGAGCAGTTCTTC
>TRBV11-2|.|.|TRBJ2-1
CASSSYAAFSFQFF
TGTGCCAGCAGCTCTTACGCCGCGTTTAGTTTCCAGTTCTTC
>TRBV11-2|.|.|TRBJ2-2
CASSLWRAGTGELFF
TGTGCCAGCAGCCTTTGGAGGGCTGGCACCGGGGAGCTGTTTTTT
>TRBV28|.|.|TRBJ1-4
CASRISQAGKYQLFF
TGTGCCAGCAGAATCAGTCAGGCAGGGAAGTATCAACTGTTTTTT
>TRBV2|.|.|TRBJ1-5
CASKQGIRNQPQHF
TGTGCCAGCAAACAGGGAATAAGGAATCAGCCCCAGCATTTT
>TRBV19|TRBD2|.|TRBJ2-1
CASVGLAGGDNEQFF
TGTGCCAGTGTGGGACTAGCGGGCGGGGACAATGAGCAGTTCTTC
>TRBV28|.|few|TRBJ2-4
CASSSGVSLEDIQYF
TGTGCCAGCAGTTCGGGGGTGAGCCTCGAGGACATTCAGTACTTC
>TRBV4-2|TRBD1|many|TRBJ2-7
CASSERQGYEQYF
TGTGCCAGCAGCGAACGACAGGGATACGAGCAGTACTTC
>TRBV7-8|TRBD2|.|TRBJ2-2
CASSLGAGSNTGELFF
TGTGCCAGCAGCTTAGGAGCGGGATCGAACACCGGGGAGCTGTTTTTT
>TRBV10-3|.|few|TRBJ2-7
CATEKGFRNGLQEHEQYF
TGTGCCACAGAAAAGGGGTTCAGAAACGGCCTTCAGGAGCACGAGCAGTACTTC
>TRBV3-1/TRBV3-2|TRBD1|.|TRBJ1-4
CASSPRTGANEKLFF
TGTGCCAGCAGCCCCCGGACAGGCGCTAATGAAAAACTGTTTTTT
>TRBV19|TRBD1|.|TRBJ1-2
CASSISGTGAGGYTF
TGTGCCAGTAGTATTTCTGGGACAGGGGCGGGAGGCTACACCTTC
>TRBV11-3|TRBD1|.|TRBJ1-1
CASSSGTGRAEAFF
TGTGCCAGCAGCTCCGGGACAGGCCGCGCTGAAGCTTTCTTT
>TRBV28|.|.|TRBJ1-1
CASSSALFLNTEAFF
TGTGCCAGCAGTTCTGCACTATTCTTGAACACTGAAGCTTTCTTT
>TRBV7-2|.|.|TRBJ2-2
CASSLQADQSGELFF
TGTGCCAGCAGCTTACAAGCGGACCAAAGCGGGGAGCTGTTTTTT
>TRBV12-2|.|.|TRBJ1-6
CASRLAKSRAGGPRNSPLHF
TGTGCAAGTCGCTTAGCGAAAAGTCGGGCAGGGGGACCTCGCAATTCACCCCTCCACTTT
>TRBV4-3|TRBD1|.|TRBJ2-3
CASSQERTGGTDTQYF
TGCGCCAGCAGCCAAGAGAGGACAGGGGGGACAGATACGCAGTATTTT
>TRBV20-1|.|.|TRBJ1-5
CSASSWTRGSNQPQHF
TGCAGTGCTAGTTCGTGGACACGCGGTAGCAATCAGCCCCAGCATTTT
>TRBV27|.|.|TRBJ2-7
CASSSRGIGLAYEQYF
TGTGCCAGCAGTTCCAGGGGCATAGGACTAGCCTACGAGCAGTACTTC